Shown below are 31 T cell receptor beta chains from a single sample sequenced in a study of Ad26.COV2.S vaccination and SARS-CoV-2 variants. Treatment reported: roughly 18 received Ad26.COV2.S at low or high dose, single or two shots; several received placebo; per-sample allocation not given. It was on day 63 after the first vaccine or placebo injection that samples were taken. Using immunoSEQ multiplex PCR, the repertoire was profiled, and TCRdb retains in-frame clones only, with some absent. The sample lists roughly 390,000 clones, roughly nine tenths seen once, with 3% to 3.5% in the top ten. Sequenced material: peripheral blood, taken in a trial of Ad26.COV2.S vaccine versus placebo. The source is a person aged 18-60 years who received the Ad26.COV2.S COVID-19 vaccine or a placebo.

The chain joins TRBV5-1 to TRBJ2-5, with TRBD2 matching over 11 bases. V lost 4 bases to trimming and J lost 5 bases; unmatched junction nucleotides: 4. The CDR3 length is 14 residues. CDR1 is SGHRS and CDR2 is YFSETQ in the germline V gene. In nucleotides, the CDR3 is TGCGCCAGCAGCGCCCGACTAGCGGGGGAGACCCAGTACTTC. Translated: CASSARLAGETQYF.

The chain links TRBV30 to TRBJ1-2; D not certain. Germline V lookup: CDR1 GTSNPN, CDR2 SVGIG (reference sequence). CDR3 length equals 12 residues. V lost 2 bases, J lost 5 bases, and 9 bases lay in between. CDR3 residues: CAWSNTGYGYTF. The CDR3 DNA reads TGTGCCTGGAGTAACACTGGGTATGGCTACACCTTC.

This clone has a handful of counts. The rearrangement joins TRBV7-6 to TRBJ2-5; 15 nucleotides agree with TRBD2. This CDR3 has 16 amino acids. The J segment lost 3 bases and the V segment lost 4 bases, leaving 3 bases of the junction unmatched. CDR1 and CDR2 from the germline V gene are SGHVS and FNYEAQ. The CDR3 reads CASSSGLAGGKETQYF. CDR3 nucleotides: TGTGCCAGCAGCTCTGGACTAGCGGGGGGGAAAGAGACCCAGTACTTC.

The chain uses TRBV10-3 and TRBJ2-1, with D uncertain. From germline, CDR1 is ENHRY and CDR2 SYGVKD. This CDR3 is 13 amino acids long. The V end was cut by 5 bases, the J end by 10 bases, with 15 bases between. This chain's CDR3 is CAISIPPELEQFF. The CDR3 nucleotides are TGTGCCATCAGTATACCCCCAGAATTAGAGCAGTTCTTC.

The chain has TRBV11-1 and TRBJ1-2; 9 bases align to TRBD1. The V gene end was trimmed by 3 bases and the J gene end by 8 bases; junction bases not matched to a gene: 4. The CDR3 covers 13 residues. Germline values: CDR1 SGHAT, CDR2 FQDESV (reference sequence). The CDR3 reads CASSFLDRGGYTF. CDR3 DNA: TGTGCCAGCAGCTTCCTGGACAGGGGAGGCTACACCTTC.

The genes are TRBV2 and TRBJ2-7; weak D call: TRBD1 (6 bases). Germline V gene lookup returns CDR1 SNHLY and CDR2 FYNNEI. This CDR3 contains 14 residues. The ends were cut back, 5 bases at V and 0 bases at J, with 11 bases in the middle. The CDR3 sequence: CASSRQGSSYEQYF. The CDR3 DNA reads TGTGCCAGCAGTCGCCAGGGGAGCTCCTACGAGCAGTACTTC. The full variable domain, with the rest looked up from reference TRBV2 and TRBJ2-7, is EPEVTQTPSHQVTQMGQEVILRCVPISNHLYFYWYRQILGQKVEFLVSFYNNEISEKSEIFDDQFSVERPDGSNFTLKIRSTKLEDSAMYFCASSRQGSSYEQYFGPGTRLTVT.

This chain connects TRBV11-2 to TRBJ2-7; no reliable D call. Trimming shortened V by 11 bases and J by 6 bases, and 17 bases separated the two germline ends. CDR3 length: 12 amino acids. Germline values: CDR1 SGHAT, CDR2 FQNNGV. CDR3 loop: CAGSAWVGEQYF. Here the CDR3 DNA reads TGTGCCGGGTCCGCGTGGGTGGGCGAGCAGTACTTC.

The rearrangement links TRBV10-3 to TRBJ1-2; TRBD1 might be the D (5 bases). CDR3 length: 13 residues. Between the trimmed V and J ends, which lost 3 bases and 5 bases, there was a span of 10 bases. Germline V CDR1 and CDR2: ENHRY, SYGVKD. Written as DNA, the CDR3 is TGTGCCATCAGTGACGGGGGGTCGTATGGCTACACCTTC. Translated, it gives CAISDGGSYGYTF.

V is TRBV2 and J is TRBJ2-1; 8 bases agree with TRBD1. CDR1 and CDR2 from the germline V gene are SNHLY and FYNNEI. V dropped 5 bases and J dropped 3; count of bases not matched to a gene: 3. This CDR3 contains 14 residues. DNA for the CDR3: TGTGCCAGCAGTTGGACAGGGAGCTACAATGAGCAGTTCTTC. Translating gives CASSWTGSYNEQFF.

DNA of the CDR3: TGTGCCAGCAGCTTGGACCCCAGGACCGGGGAGCTGTTTTTT. It translates to CASSLDPRTGELFF. The V gene is TRBV5-4, the J gene TRBJ2-2, with D unresolved. The CDR3 is 14 residues long. Germline CDR1 and CDR2: SGHNT and YYREEE (reference sequence). Between the trimmed V and J ends, which lost 0 bases and 5 bases, there was a span of 8 bases.

The V call is TRBV19, the J call TRBJ1-2; D is possibly TRBD1 (6 bases). V lost 2 bases and J lost 3, with 13 bases in between. CDR1 LNHDA and CDR2 SQIVND come from the germline V gene (reference sequence). The CDR3 loop spans 15 amino acids. CDR3 in amino acids: CASSISQQGDYGYTF. The CDR3, as DNA: TGTGCCAGTAGTATAAGCCAACAGGGAGACTATGGCTACACCTTC.

This chain connects TRBV5-6 to TRBJ1-5; D unresolved. V was clipped by 0 bases and J by 0 bases, with 10 bases between them. The CDR3 sequence is 16 residues long. Germline CDR1 reads SGHDT; CDR2 reads YYEEEE. The CDR3 spells CASSLVLFYSNQPQHF. In DNA form, the CDR3 reads TGTGCCAGCAGCTTGGTATTATTTTATAGCAATCAGCCCCAGCATTTT.

This clone is a singleton in its sample. This chain connects TRBV7-2 to TRBJ2-7, with 7 positions matching TRBD2. This CDR3 has 15 residues. Trimming removed 2 bases from V and 0 bases from J; junction bases left unmatched: 4. CDR1 and CDR2 from the germline V gene are SGHTA and FQGNSA. CDR3 DNA: TGTGCCAGCAGCTTACAGCGGGGTGACTCCTACGAGCAGTACTTC. Translation gives CASSLQRGDSYEQYF.

This clone occurred once. CDR3 coding DNA: TGTGCCAGTAGTATTGCAGAGAACAGACTCTTGAACTATGGCTACACCTTC. Protein: CASSIAENRLLNYGYTF. The chain carries TRBV19 and TRBJ1-2; D is ambiguous. Between the trimmed V and J ends, which lost 3 bases and 2 bases, there was a span of 19 bases. Germline assignment: CDR1 LNHDA and CDR2 SQIVND (reference sequence). The CDR3 extends over 17 amino acids.

CDR3 nucleotides: TGTGCCAGCGTTAACGGGGGGAGGGAAGCTTTCTTT. Translated, it gives CASVNGGREAFF. V usage is TRBV6-5 and J usage is TRBJ1-1, with D possibly being TRBD1 (5 bases). The CDR3 sequence is 12 residues long. V was shortened by 8 bases and J by 8 bases, with 15 bases between the two germline ends. Germline V gives CDR1 MNHEY, CDR2 SVGAGI.

The chain has TRBV11-2 and TRBJ1-3; D not certain. This CDR3 has 14 residues. The V and J ends lost 2 bases and 3 bases respectively, with 8 bases between them. In germline, CDR1 is SGHAT, CDR2 FQNNGV. CDR3 in amino acids: CASSLLTYGNTIYF. The CDR3 DNA is TGTGCCAGCAGCTTACTGACCTATGGAAACACCATATATTTT. Variable domain in full (rest from reference TRBV11-2 and TRBJ1-3): EAGVAQSPRYKIIEKRQSVAFWCNPISGHATLYWYQQILGQGPKLLIQFQNNGVVDDSQLPKDRFSAERLKGVDSTLKIQPAKLEDSAVYLCASSLLTYGNTIYFGEGSWLTVV.

This clone has just one count. The V call is TRBV5-4, the J call TRBJ2-2; 11 bases fit TRBD2. The V gene's germline CDR1 is SGHNT and CDR2 YYREEE (reference sequence). This CDR3 comprises 16 residues. Trimming cost V 4 bases and J 2 bases; bases outside gene matches: 4. CDR3 protein: CASSRGLAANTGELFF. The CDR3 nucleotides read TGTGCCAGCAGCCGGGGACTAGCGGCCAACACCGGGGAGCTGTTTTTT.

The J gene is TRBJ1-1, the V gene TRBV6-2 or TRBV6-3; 9 bases match TRBD1. CDR1 and CDR2 (germline): MNHEY, SVGEGT. V shed 6 bases, J shed 1 base, and the junction held 12 bases outside the gene matches. The CDR3 runs 17 residues. The CDR3 coding sequence is TGTGCCAGCAGCCCCGGACAGGGGAGCACGCGGAACACTGAAGCTTTCTTT. This sequence encodes CASSPGQGSTRNTEAFF.

V usage is TRBV6-5 and J usage is TRBJ1-2; a weak D match, TRBD1 (5 bases). V was trimmed by 4 bases and J by 4 bases, leaving 13 bases between them. Per germline, CDR1 MNHEY and CDR2 SVGAGI. This CDR3 has 14 amino acids. CDR3 DNA: TGTGCCAGCAGTTCCCCGTGGGGGGGCTATGGCTACACCTTC. It encodes CASSSPWGGYGYTF.

The J gene is TRBJ2-6, the V gene TRBV27, with D perhaps given as TRBD1 or TRBD2 (5 bases each). CDR1 and CDR2 from the germline V gene are MNHEY and SMNVEV (reference sequence). The CDR3 is 18 residues long. V lost 5 bases and J lost 2, with 19 bases in between. CDR3 nucleotides: TGTGCCAGCAGTCCCGACCGGGGCATACGGACTGGGGCCAACGTCCTGACTTTC. Amino acids: CASSPDRGIRTGANVLTF.

V usage is TRBV10-3 and J usage is TRBJ1-1; TRBD1 matches at 7 bases. J was trimmed by 1 base and V by 7 bases; bases with no gene match: 6. CDR3 length equals 14 residues. Germline loops: CDR1 ENHRY, CDR2 SYGVKD. CDR3 sequence (DNA): TGTGCCATCACCTACGGACAGGAGAACACTGAAGCTTTCTTT. This gives the protein CAITYGQENTEAFF.

The J gene is TRBJ2-7, the V gene TRBV3-1 (or the pseudogene TRBV3-2); D is undetermined. V shed 4 bases and J shed 6 bases, with 16 bases lying between them. The CDR3 extends over 14 amino acids. Germline V lookup: CDR1 LGHDT, CDR2 YNNKEL (reference sequence). The CDR3 DNA follows: TGTGCCAGCAGCCTATTAGGACCCTCGCCCGAGCAGTACTTC. This sequence encodes CASSLLGPSPEQYF.

This clone was found once. This sequence joins TRBV25-1 and TRBJ2-5; D is perhaps TRBD1 (6 bases). The germline CDR1 and CDR2 sequences are MGHDK and SYGVNS. Trimming took off 4 bases at V and 5 bases at J, with 17 bases between the two ends. The CDR3 covers 15 residues. DNA of the CDR3: TGTGCCAGCAGTGGGCTACAGGGAGTCGGTGAGACCCAGTACTTC. This sequence encodes CASSGLQGVGETQYF.

This chain connects TRBV7-2 to TRBJ2-7; D is unclear. This CDR3 spans 11 amino acids. Germline V lookup: CDR1 SGHTA, CDR2 FQGNSA. Trimming took 4 bases from V and 3 from J, leaving 4 bases between them. The CDR3 bases are TGTGCCAGCAGCTCTAACTACGAGCAGTACTTC. Encoded protein: CASSSNYEQYF.

This sequence joins TRBV12-3 or TRBV12-4 and TRBJ1-1, with D possibly TRBD1 on 5 matching bases. The ends were cut back, 1 base at V and 6 bases at J, with 6 bases in the middle. The CDR3 totals 12 residues. The CDR3: CASSLGGAEAFF. The CDR3 DNA reads as TGTGCCAGCAGTTTAGGGGGCGCTGAAGCTTTCTTT.

CDR3 in DNA: TGTGCCAGCAGCGCCGTCCTAGCGGGGCCCAACAACGAGCAGTACTTC. Translated, it gives CASSAVLAGPNNEQYF. The chain employs TRBV9 and TRBJ2-7, with TRBD2 matching 9 bases. J lost 5 bases, V lost 3 bases, and 12 bases had no gene match. This CDR3 region has 16 residues. Germline CDR1 reads SGDLS; CDR2 reads YYNGEE.

The chain combines TRBV27 with TRBJ2-2, with a weak D call TRBD2 (5 bases). This CDR3 is 14 amino acids long. The V end lost 2 bases, the J end lost 5 bases, and 9 bases lay between the germline ends. Germline V lookup: CDR1 MNHEY, CDR2 SMNVEV (reference sequence). The chain's CDR3 is CASSLGEGTGELFF. For the CDR3, the DNA is TGTGCCAGCAGTTTAGGAGAGGGAACCGGGGAGCTGTTTTTT.

This clone was detected once. The chain recombines TRBV4-1 with TRBJ2-4; 14 nucleotides match TRBD2. Trimming cost V 4 bases and J 6 bases; bases outside gene matches: 8. This CDR3 has 17 residues. Per the germline V gene, CDR1 is MGHRA and CDR2 is YSYEKL. The CDR3 loop is CASSRGLAGGYGNIQYF. The CDR3 DNA follows: TGCGCCAGCAGCCGAGGACTAGCGGGGGGTTATGGAAACATTCAGTACTTC.

This sequence joins TRBV4-2 and TRBJ1-1, with D hard to call. CDR1 is LGHNA and CDR2 is YNFKEQ in the germline V gene. Trimming left V 2 bases short and J 1 base short, with 2 bases between. The CDR3 runs 12 residues. The DNA for the CDR3 is TGTGCCAGCAGCCAATCGAACACTGAAGCTTTCTTT. Translation gives CASSQSNTEAFF.

This clone was found once. The V call is TRBV27, the J call TRBJ1-1, with unresolved D. The germline V gene encodes CDR1 MNHEY and CDR2 SMNVEV (reference sequence). Trimming shortened V by 3 bases and J by 1 base, and 12 bases separated the two germline ends. This CDR3 spans 15 amino acids. Here the CDR3 reads CASSLRKSGNTEAFF. In DNA form, the CDR3 reads TGTGCCAGCAGTTTGCGTAAGTCGGGGAACACTGAAGCTTTCTTT.

The J gene is TRBJ1-6, the V gene TRBV6-5; no definite D call. Germline CDR1 reads MNHEY; CDR2 reads SVGAGI. The CDR3 consists of 13 residues. Deletions cut 2 bases from V and 7 bases from J, with 6 bases between. CDR3 nucleotides: TGTGCCAGCAGTTACGCTAGAAATTCACCCCTCCACTTT. Protein sequence: CASSYARNSPLHF.